Only a few counts were recorded for the clone carrying this T cell receptor beta chain. The antigen remains undetermined. This entry comes from a study of CD8+CD57+ T cells in acquired aplastic anemia. For the study at large: Average DNA yield from sorted CD4+ and CD8+ cells was roughly 3.1 ug. Study results and limitations: In common between the patients and the controls were some 29 CD8+ CDR3 sequences. Patients and controls were not found to differ significantly in CD8+ Simpson's diversity.

The use of genomic DNA as template underpinned the TCR beta VDJ and CDR3 profiling. TCRdb re-derived calls from the reads in MiXCR, one entry per CDR3 protein. This repertoire shows approximately 250,000 distinct CDR3 sequences, roughly 82% found once; its top ten account for approximately 42%. Germline V lookup: CDR1 SNHLY, CDR2 FYNNEI. There are 15 residues in the CDR3. J gave up 2 bases and V 1 base, and 2 bases lay outside the gene matches. Patients who underwent sequencing had shown CD8+CD57+ cell expansion by flow cytometry. Sequencing was done on a sample of sorted CD4+, CD8+, or CD8+CD57+ T cells (not recorded which) from PBMCs. This chain links TRBV2 with TRBJ2-1, with 7 bases that match TRBD2. This sequence originates from a human donor with aplastic anemia. CDR3 sequence reads: CASSEGLAAYNEQFF. DNA of the CDR3: TGTGCCAGCAGTGAAGGGCTAGCGGCCTACAATGAGCAGTTCTTC.